Given below is one T cell receptor beta chain in context. Assay: immunoSEQ multiplex PCR; the TCRdb copy retains only in-frame clones and omits some. In the table there are about 670,000 clones, over 80% of which are singletons. This sample is drawn from a study of blood T cell repertoires in COVID-19. Across the study: Material from acute and convalescent COVID-19 was sourced from the United States, Italy and Spain.

CDR3 length: 14 amino acids. Trimming stripped 3 bases from V and 1 base from J, with 7 bases between. Per the germline V gene, CDR1 is LNHDA and CDR2 is SQIVND (reference sequence). The sequence came from a woman under 30 with acute or convalescent COVID-19. The chain links TRBV19 to TRBJ1-3, with D maybe TRBD1 (6 bases). The sequenced sample consisted of peripheral blood. DNA for the CDR3: TGTGCCAGTAGTATTGGACAGTCTGGAAACACCATATATTTT. It translates to CASSIGQSGNTIYF.